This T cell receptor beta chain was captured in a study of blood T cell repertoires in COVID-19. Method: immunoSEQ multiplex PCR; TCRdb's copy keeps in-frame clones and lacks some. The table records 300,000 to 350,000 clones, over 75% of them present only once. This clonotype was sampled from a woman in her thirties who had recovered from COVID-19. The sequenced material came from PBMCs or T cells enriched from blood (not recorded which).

The DNA of the CDR3 is TGTGCCAGCAGTACCCCTAGCGGGGGATCCGGGAAGACCCAGTACTTC. Translating gives CASSTPSGGSGKTQYF. The rearrangement links TRBV28 to TRBJ2-5; 10 bases align to TRBD2. This CDR3 contains 16 residues. J gave up 6 bases and V 5 bases, and 12 bases lay outside the gene matches. Germline V gene sequence: CDR1 MDHEN, CDR2 SYDVKM.